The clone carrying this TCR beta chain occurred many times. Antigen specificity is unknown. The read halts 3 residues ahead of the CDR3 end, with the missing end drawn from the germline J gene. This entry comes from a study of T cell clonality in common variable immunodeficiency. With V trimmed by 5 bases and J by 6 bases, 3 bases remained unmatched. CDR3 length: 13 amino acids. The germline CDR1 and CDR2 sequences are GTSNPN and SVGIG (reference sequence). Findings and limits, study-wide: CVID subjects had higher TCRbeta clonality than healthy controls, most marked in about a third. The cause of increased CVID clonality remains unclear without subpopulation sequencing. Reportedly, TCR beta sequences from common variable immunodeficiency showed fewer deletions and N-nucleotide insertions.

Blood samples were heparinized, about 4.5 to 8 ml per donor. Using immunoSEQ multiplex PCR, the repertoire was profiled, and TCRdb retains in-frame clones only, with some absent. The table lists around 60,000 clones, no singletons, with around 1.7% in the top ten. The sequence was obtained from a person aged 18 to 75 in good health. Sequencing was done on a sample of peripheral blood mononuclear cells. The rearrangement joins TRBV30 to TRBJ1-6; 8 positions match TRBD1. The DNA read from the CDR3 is TGTGCCTGGGGACAGGGCGGTAATTCACCC. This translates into CAWGQGGNSP. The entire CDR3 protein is CAWGQGGNSPLHF.